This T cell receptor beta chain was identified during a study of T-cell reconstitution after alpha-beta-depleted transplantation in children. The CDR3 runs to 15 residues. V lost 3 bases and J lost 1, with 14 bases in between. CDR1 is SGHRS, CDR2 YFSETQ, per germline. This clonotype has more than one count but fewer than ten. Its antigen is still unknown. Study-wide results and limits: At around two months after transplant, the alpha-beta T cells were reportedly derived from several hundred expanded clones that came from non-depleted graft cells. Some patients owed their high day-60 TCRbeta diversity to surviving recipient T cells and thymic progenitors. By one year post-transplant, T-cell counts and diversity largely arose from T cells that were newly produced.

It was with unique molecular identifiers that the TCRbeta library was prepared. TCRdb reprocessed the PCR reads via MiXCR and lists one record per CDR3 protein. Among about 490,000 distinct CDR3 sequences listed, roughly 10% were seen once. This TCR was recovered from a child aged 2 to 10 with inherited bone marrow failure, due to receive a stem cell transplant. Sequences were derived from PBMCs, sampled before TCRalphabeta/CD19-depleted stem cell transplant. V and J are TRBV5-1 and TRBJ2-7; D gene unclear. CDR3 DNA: TGCGCCAGCAGCTGGGCGATTCATGAGTCCTACGAGCAGTACTTC. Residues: CASSWAIHESYEQYF.